This TCR beta chain stems from a study of vaccination and CD4 T cells after COVID-19. TCRdb passed the PCR reads through MiXCR, listing each CDR3 protein once. The table shows over 15,000 distinct CDR3 sequences, with 66% occurring only once. The germline V gene has CDR1 MDHEN and CDR2 SYDVKM. The ends lost 2 bases at V and 6 bases at J; junction bases unmatched: 1. This CDR3 is 13 amino acids long. The origin of this receptor is a human donor who had recovered from COVID-19. This specimen consisted of CD4+ T cells from blood, obtained after SARS-CoV-2 vaccination. The rearrangement uses TRBV28 and TRBJ1-1; 9 nucleotides align to TRBD1. CDR3 sequence (DNA): TGTGCCAGCAGTTTACGGACAGGGGCTGAAGCTTTCTTT. Translation gives CASSLRTGAEAFF.